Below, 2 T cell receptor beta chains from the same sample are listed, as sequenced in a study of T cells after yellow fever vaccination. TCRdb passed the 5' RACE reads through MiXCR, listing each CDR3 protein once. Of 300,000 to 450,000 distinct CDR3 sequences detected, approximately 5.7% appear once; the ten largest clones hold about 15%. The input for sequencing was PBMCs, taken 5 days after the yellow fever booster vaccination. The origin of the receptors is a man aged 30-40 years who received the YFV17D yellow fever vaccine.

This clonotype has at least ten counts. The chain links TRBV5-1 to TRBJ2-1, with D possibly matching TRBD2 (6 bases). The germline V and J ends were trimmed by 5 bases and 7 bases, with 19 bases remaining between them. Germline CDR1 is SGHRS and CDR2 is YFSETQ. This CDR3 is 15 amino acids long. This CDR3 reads CASRPSQDGGNEQFF. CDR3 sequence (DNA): TGCGCCAGCAGACCAAGCCAGGACGGAGGGAATGAGCAGTTCTTC.

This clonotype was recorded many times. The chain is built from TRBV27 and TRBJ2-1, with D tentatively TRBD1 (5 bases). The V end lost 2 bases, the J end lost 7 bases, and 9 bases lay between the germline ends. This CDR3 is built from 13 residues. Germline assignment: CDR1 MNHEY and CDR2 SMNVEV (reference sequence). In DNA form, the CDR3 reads TGTGCCAGCAGTTTACGCAGGGTAAATGAGCAGTTCTTC. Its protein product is CASSLRRVNEQFF.